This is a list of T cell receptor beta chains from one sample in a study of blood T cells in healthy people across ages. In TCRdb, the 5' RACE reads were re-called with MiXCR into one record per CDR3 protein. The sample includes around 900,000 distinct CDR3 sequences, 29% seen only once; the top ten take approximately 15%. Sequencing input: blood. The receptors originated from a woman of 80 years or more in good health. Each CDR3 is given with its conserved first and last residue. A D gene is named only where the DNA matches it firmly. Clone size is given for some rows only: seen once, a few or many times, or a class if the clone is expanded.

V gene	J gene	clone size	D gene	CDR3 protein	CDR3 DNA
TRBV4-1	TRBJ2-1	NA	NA	CASSQDNQAYNEQFF	TGCGCCAGCAGCCAAGATAACCAGGCCTACAATGAGCAGTTCTTC
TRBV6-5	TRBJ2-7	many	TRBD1	CASQRTGSYEQYF	TGTGCCAGCCAGCGGACAGGGTCCTACGAGCAGTACTTC
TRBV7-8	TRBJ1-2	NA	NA	CASSQDRGPGANGYTF	TGTGCCAGCAGCCAAGATCGGGGGCCAGGGGCCAATGGCTACACCTTC
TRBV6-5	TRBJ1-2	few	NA	CASSYEPGVRAGYTF	TGTGCCAGCAGTTATGAGCCTGGGGTTCGCGCTGGCTACACCTTC
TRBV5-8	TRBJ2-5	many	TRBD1	CASSLGLTGDLDSHQETQYF	TGTGCCAGCAGCTTGGGGTTGACAGGGGATTTGGACTCACACCAAGAGACCCAGTACTTC
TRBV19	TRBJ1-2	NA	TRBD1	CASLNPLTGGIGYGYTF	TGTGCCAGTCTAAATCCACTCACAGGGGGCATCGGCTATGGCTACACCTTC
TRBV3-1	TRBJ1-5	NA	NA	CASSQGPHDEGGNQPQHF	TGTGCCAGCAGCCAAGGCCCTCACGATGAGGGGGGCAATCAGCCCCAGCATTTT
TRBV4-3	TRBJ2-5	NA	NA	CASSQGGGARDEQYF	TGCGCCAGCAGCCAAGGTGGGGGGGCCAGGGATGAGCAGTACTTC
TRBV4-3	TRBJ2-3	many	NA	CASSLDKGTRDTQYF	TGCGCCAGCAGCCTAGATAAAGGTACCAGAGATACGCAGTATTTT
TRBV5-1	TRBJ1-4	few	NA	CASSLAPVTTNEKLFF	TGCGCCAGCAGCTTGGCCCCCGTAACAACTAATGAAAAACTGTTTTTT
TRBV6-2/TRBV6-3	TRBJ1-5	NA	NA	CASIPTGGATNQPQHF	TGTGCCAGCATCCCCACCGGCGGGGCCACCAATCAGCCCCAGCATTTT
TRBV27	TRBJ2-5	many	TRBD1	CASSPGQGGTQYF	TGTGCCAGCAGCCCAGGACAGGGAGGGACCCAGTACTTC
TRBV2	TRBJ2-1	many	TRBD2	CASSVTGTSGGNEQFF	TGTGCCAGCAGTGTTACCGGGACTAGCGGGGGTAATGAGCAGTTCTTC
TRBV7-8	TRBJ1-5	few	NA	CASSPRDGYSNQPQHF	TGTGCCAGCAGCCCAAGGGACGGTTATAGCAATCAGCCCCAGCATTTT
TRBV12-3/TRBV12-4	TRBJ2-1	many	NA	CASSLGGLRYNEQFF	TGTGCCAGCAGTTTGGGCGGGCTTCGCTACAATGAGCAGTTCTTC